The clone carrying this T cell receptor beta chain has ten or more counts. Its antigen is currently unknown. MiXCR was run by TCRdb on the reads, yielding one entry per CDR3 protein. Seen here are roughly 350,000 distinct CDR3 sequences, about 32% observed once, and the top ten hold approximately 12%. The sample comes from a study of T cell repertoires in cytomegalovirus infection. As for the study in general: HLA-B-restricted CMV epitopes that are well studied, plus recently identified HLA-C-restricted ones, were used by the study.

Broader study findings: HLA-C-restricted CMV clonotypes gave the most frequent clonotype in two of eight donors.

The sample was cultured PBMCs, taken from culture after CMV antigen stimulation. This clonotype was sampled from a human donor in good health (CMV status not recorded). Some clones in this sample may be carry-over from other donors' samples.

CDR3 coding DNA: TGTGCCACCAGTGTTACCGACTCTTCTGAAGCTTTCTTT. Its translation is CATSVTDSSEAFF. This chain joins TRBV24-1 and TRBJ1-1; no reliable D call. This CDR3 region has 13 residues. Germline-derived CDR1 and CDR2 are KGHDR and SFDVKD. V dropped 5 bases and J dropped 6 bases, with 12 bases sitting between them.